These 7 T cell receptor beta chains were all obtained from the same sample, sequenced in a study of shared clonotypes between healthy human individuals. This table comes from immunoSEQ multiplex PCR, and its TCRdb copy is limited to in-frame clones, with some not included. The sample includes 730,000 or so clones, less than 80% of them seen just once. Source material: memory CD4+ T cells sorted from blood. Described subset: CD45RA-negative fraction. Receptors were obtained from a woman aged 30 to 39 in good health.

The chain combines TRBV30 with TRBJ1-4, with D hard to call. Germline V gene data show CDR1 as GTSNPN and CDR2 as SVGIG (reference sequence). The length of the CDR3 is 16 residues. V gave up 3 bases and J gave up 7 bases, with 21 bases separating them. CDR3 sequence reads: CAWRIPWAGGSEKLFF. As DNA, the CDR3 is TGTGCCTGGAGAATTCCTTGGGCCGGCGGGAGTGAAAAACTGTTTTTT.

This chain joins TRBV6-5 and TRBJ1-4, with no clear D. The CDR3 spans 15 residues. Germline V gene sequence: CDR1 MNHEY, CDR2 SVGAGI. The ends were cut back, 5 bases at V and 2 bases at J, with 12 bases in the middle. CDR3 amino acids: CASSRHQPTNEKLFF. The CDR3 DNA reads TGTGCCAGCAGTCGCCATCAGCCCACTAATGAAAAACTGTTTTTT.

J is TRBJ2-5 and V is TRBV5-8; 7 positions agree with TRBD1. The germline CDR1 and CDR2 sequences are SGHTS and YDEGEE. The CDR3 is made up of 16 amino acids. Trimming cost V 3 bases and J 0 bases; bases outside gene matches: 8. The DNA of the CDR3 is TGTGCCAGCAGCTACGGACAGGCGATGTACCAAGAGACCCAGTACTTC. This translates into CASSYGQAMYQETQYF.

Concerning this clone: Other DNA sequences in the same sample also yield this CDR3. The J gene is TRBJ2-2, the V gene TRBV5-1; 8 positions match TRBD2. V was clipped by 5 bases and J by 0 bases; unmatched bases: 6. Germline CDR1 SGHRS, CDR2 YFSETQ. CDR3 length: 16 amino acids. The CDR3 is CASSFTSGANTGELFF. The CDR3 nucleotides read TGCGCCAGCAGTTTCACTAGCGGAGCGAACACCGGGGAGCTGTTTTTT.

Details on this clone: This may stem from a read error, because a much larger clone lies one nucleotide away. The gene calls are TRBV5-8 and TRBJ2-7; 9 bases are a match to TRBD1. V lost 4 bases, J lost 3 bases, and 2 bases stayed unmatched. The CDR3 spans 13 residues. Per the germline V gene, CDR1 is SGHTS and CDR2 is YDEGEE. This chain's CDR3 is CASSQDRGYEQYF. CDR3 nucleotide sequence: TGTGCCAGCAGCCAGGACAGGGGCTACGAGCAGTACTTC.

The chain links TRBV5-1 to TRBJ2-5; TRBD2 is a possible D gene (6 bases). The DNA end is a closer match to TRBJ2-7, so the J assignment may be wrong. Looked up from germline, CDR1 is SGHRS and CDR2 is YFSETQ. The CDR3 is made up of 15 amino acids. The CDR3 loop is CASSSHGGGSYEQYF. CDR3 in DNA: TGCGCCAGCAGCTCTCACGGGGGAGGCTCCTACGAGCAGTACTTC.

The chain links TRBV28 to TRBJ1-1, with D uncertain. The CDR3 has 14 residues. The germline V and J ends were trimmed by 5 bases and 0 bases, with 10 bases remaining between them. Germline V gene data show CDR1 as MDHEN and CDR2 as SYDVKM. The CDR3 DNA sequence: TGTGCCAGCAGTGGGGTCACGATGAACACTGAAGCTTTCTTT. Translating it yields CASSGVTMNTEAFF.